Below are 30 T cell receptor beta chains sequenced from a single sample in a study of blood T cells in healthy people across ages. It was with a sample-barcoded 5' primer and a J-beta primer mix that a second PCR of roughly 7 to 12 cycles was run. TCRdb itself ran the 5' RACE reads through MiXCR, one entry per CDR3 protein. Altogether about 640,000 distinct CDR3 sequences are present, 58% being singletons, with the ten largest covering 30% to 40%. Sequences were obtained from blood. The receptors stem from a man in his sixties in good health.

The chain uses TRBV5-5 and TRBJ1-4, with 7 bases matching TRBD1. CDR1 and CDR2 (germline): SGHKS, YYEKEE (reference sequence). V was pared by 4 bases and J by 8 bases, with 8 bases of the junction left unmatched. This CDR3 is built from 14 residues. The CDR3 nucleotides are TGTGCCAGCAGCCTTCCGACAGGGCGCGAAAAACTGTTTTTT. It translates to CASSLPTGREKLFF.

V gene TRBV20-1 combines with J gene TRBJ2-1; 10 nucleotides line up with TRBD2. CDR1 is DFQATT, CDR2 SNEGSKA, per germline (reference sequence). V lost 2 bases to trimming and J lost 9 bases; unmatched junction nucleotides: 7. This CDR3 contains 14 residues. CDR3 sequence (DNA): TGCAGTGCTAGACCGCTAGCGGGGGTCGGTGAGCAGTTCTTC. Amino acids: CSARPLAGVGEQFF.

V and J are TRBV20-1 and TRBJ2-3, with D uncertain. The V and J ends lost 7 bases and 0 bases respectively, with 14 bases between them. CDR3 length: 14 amino acids. The germline gives CDR1 DFQATT, CDR2 SNEGSKA (reference sequence). The chain's CDR3 is CSGPKASSTDTQYF. In DNA form, the CDR3 reads TGCAGTGGACCGAAGGCCAGTAGCACAGATACGCAGTATTTT.

This clonotype was recorded only once. The chain has TRBV27 and TRBJ1-1; 9 nucleotides match TRBD1. The J segment lost 3 bases and the V segment lost 5 bases, leaving 1 base of the junction unmatched. This CDR3 is built from 13 residues. Germline CDR1 is MNHEY and CDR2 is SMNVEV (reference sequence). CDR3 coding DNA: TGTGCCAGCAGTCACAGGGGGCACACTGAAGCTTTCTTT. This sequence encodes CASSHRGHTEAFF.

The chain is built from TRBV3-1 and TRBJ2-3; the match to TRBD2 covers 9 bases. There are 14 residues in the CDR3. CDR1 and CDR2 from the germline V gene are LGHDT and YNNKEL (reference sequence). The V and J ends lost 3 bases and 5 bases, in that order; junction bases with no gene match: 3. Here the CDR3 reads CASSQERGVDTQYF. DNA for the CDR3: TGTGCCAGCAGCCAGGAGCGGGGGGTAGATACGCAGTATTTT.

The rearrangement links TRBV10-3 to TRBJ1-2; 7 bases match TRBD1. With V trimmed by 2 bases and J by 8 bases, 8 bases remained unmatched. Germline assignment: CDR1 ENHRY and CDR2 SYGVKD. The CDR3 runs to 14 residues. The CDR3 coding sequence is TGTGCCATCAGTGAGGCAGAGGGGGCACGGGGCTACACCTTC. Translation gives CAISEAEGARGYTF.

V and J are TRBV25-1 and TRBJ1-2, with TRBD1 identical over 9 bases. Germline trimming cut 2 bases from V and 7 bases from J; bases unmatched to any gene: 5. This CDR3 has 14 residues. Germline CDR1 reads MGHDK; CDR2 reads SYGVNS. In DNA form, the CDR3 reads TGTGCCAGCAGTGAACCGGGACAGGGCAGTGGCTACACCTTC. Its protein product is CASSEPGQGSGYTF.

This chain connects TRBV7-2 to TRBJ2-3; TRBD2 is a possible D gene (6 bases). Germline-derived CDR1 and CDR2 are SGHTA and FQGNSA. V was cut by 5 bases and J by 6 bases, with 12 bases left in between. This CDR3 has 13 amino acids. The CDR3: CASSATRQDTQYF. The DNA of the CDR3 is TGTGCCAGCAGCGCGACTAGACAGGATACGCAGTATTTT.

V is TRBV6-2 or TRBV6-3 and J is TRBJ1-5; the D is unclear. The CDR3 totals 12 residues. V lost 8 bases and J 4 bases, leaving 9 bases between the germline ends. Germline values: CDR1 MNHEY, CDR2 SVGEGT. The CDR3 here is CASHGGNQPQHF. The DNA of the CDR3 is TGTGCCAGCCATGGAGGGAATCAGCCCCAGCATTTT.

V is TRBV5-1 and J is TRBJ2-3; no definite D call. This CDR3 has 16 amino acids. The germline V gene has CDR1 SGHRS and CDR2 YFSETQ. Trimming cost V 0 bases and J 0 bases, with 11 bases left between them. The CDR3 sequence is CASSLAMQRSTDTQYF. The CDR3 DNA reads TGCGCCAGCAGCTTGGCCATGCAGAGGAGCACAGATACGCAGTATTTT. The full variable domain, its missing parts supplied by reference TRBV5-1 and TRBJ2-3, is KAGVTQTPRYLIKTRGQQVTLSCSPISGHRSVSWYQQTPGQGLQFLFEYFSETQRNKGNFPGRFSGRQFSNSRSEMNVSTLELGDSALYLCASSLAMQRSTDTQYFGPGTRLTVL.

The chain uses TRBV29-1 and TRBJ2-5; D perhaps matches TRBD2 (7 bases). V dropped 3 bases and J dropped 2 bases, with 13 bases sitting between them. The germline gives CDR1 SQVTM, CDR2 ANQGSEA. The CDR3 totals 14 residues. The CDR3 DNA is TGCAGCGTTGAGGGGGGGCAGGGTCAAGAGACCCAGTACTTC. Its translation: CSVEGGQGQETQYF.

This clonotype came up a few times. The chain joins TRBV28 to TRBJ2-7; a possible D gene is TRBD1 (5 bases). V shed 4 bases and J shed 2 bases, with 12 bases lying between them. This CDR3 comprises 14 residues. Per the germline V gene, CDR1 is MDHEN and CDR2 is SYDVKM. CDR3 residues: CASSWQGLPYEQYF. The DNA of the CDR3 is TGTGCCAGCAGTTGGCAGGGCCTCCCCTACGAGCAGTACTTC.

This clonotype has a handful of counts. The chain recombines TRBV9 with TRBJ2-2; D unresolved. The ends were cut back, 0 bases at V and 3 bases at J, with 6 bases in the middle. The CDR3 loop spans 14 amino acids. Germline assignment: CDR1 SGDLS and CDR2 YYNGEE. CDR3 in amino acids: CASSVVGHTGELFF. The CDR3 bases are TGTGCCAGCAGCGTAGTTGGACACACCGGGGAGCTGTTTTTT. The entire variable domain, with the rest obtained from reference TRBV9 and TRBJ2-2, is as follows: DSGVTQTPKHLITATGQRVTLRCSPRSGDLSVYWYQQSLDQGLQFLIQYYNGEERAKGNILERFSAQQFPDLHSELNLSSLELGDSALYFCASSVVGHTGELFFGEGSRLTVL.

This rearrangement joins TRBV10-3 to TRBJ1-2; 10 bases line up with TRBD1. Germline V lookup: CDR1 ENHRY, CDR2 SYGVKD. CDR3 length equals 13 residues. The junction had 4 bases not matched to a gene; V was cut back by 6 bases and J by 6 bases. The chain's CDR3 is CAIRRTGGDGYTF. CDR3 nucleotides: TGTGCCATCAGGCGGACAGGGGGGGATGGCTACACCTTC.

Note on this clonotype: One junction end does not reproduce the germline sequence, and a read error may be involved. The chain carries TRBV20-1 and TRBJ1-6; the D is unclear. CDR3 length: 13 amino acids. The germline CDR1 and CDR2 sequences are DFQATT and SNEGSKA (reference sequence). CDR3 nucleotides: TGCAGTCCTAGAGCGGTTCTTAATTCACCCCTCCACTTT. Residues: CSPRAVLNSPLHF.

The chain combines TRBV5-1 with TRBJ2-3; D tentatively fits TRBD1 or TRBD2 (5 bases each). Germline CDR1 is SGHRS and CDR2 is YFSETQ. V was trimmed by 0 bases and J by 0 bases, leaving 11 bases between them. The CDR3 covers 16 residues. The CDR3 sequence is CASSLEGDPSTDTQYF. As DNA, the CDR3 is TGCGCCAGCAGCTTGGAAGGGGACCCTAGCACAGATACGCAGTATTTT.

This clonotype came up a few times. The chain recombines TRBV11-2 with TRBJ2-1; D possibly corresponds to TRBD2 (5 bases). The J call may not be correct, given that the DNA end is closer to TRBJ2-7. The CDR3 consists of 16 residues. Germline CDR1 reads SGHAT; CDR2 reads FQNNGV. The CDR3 DNA is TGTGCCAGCAGCTTGGACGGGGTCGGCGCCTACAATGAGCAGTACTTC. As protein: CASSLDGVGAYNEQYF.

This clonotype was picked up one time. V is TRBV7-9 and J is TRBJ1-1; maybe TRBD1 (5 bases). The germline V gene has CDR1 SEHNR and CDR2 FQNEAQ (reference sequence). Trimming took 4 bases from V and 5 from J, leaving 11 bases between them. The CDR3 loop spans 13 amino acids. CDR3 DNA sequence: TGTGCCAGCAGCTCCGGGACGGTGACTGAAGCTTTCTTT. It translates to CASSSGTVTEAFF. The full variable domain, completed using reference TRBV7-9 and TRBJ1-1, is DTGVSQNPRHKITKRGQNVTFRCDPISEHNRLYWYRQTLGQGPEFLTYFQNEAQLEKSRLLSDRFSAERPKGSFSTLEIQRTEQGDSAMYLCASSSGTVTEAFFGQGTRLTVV.

The J gene is TRBJ2-1, the V gene TRBV5-1; TRBD2 agrees at 10 bases. The CDR3 covers 16 residues. CDR1 is SGHRS, CDR2 YFSETQ, per germline. Trimming cost V 0 bases and J 8 bases; bases outside gene matches: 8. The CDR3 DNA reads TGCGCCAGCAGCTTGGGGCCTAGCGGGGGAGTGGATGAGCAGTTCTTC. This codes for CASSLGPSGGVDEQFF.

The rearrangement links TRBV5-1 to TRBJ2-1; weak D call: TRBD2 (6 bases). The germline CDR1 and CDR2 sequences are SGHRS and YFSETQ. Trimming removed 3 bases at V and 8 bases at J, with 18 bases between. The CDR3 is 15 residues long. As DNA, the CDR3 is TGCGCCAGCAGCTCCCTAGCCTCGGGGGTAGATGAGCAGTTCTTC. Translating it yields CASSSLASGVDEQFF.

The chain employs TRBV5-1 and TRBJ2-3; D may be TRBD2 (5 bases). This CDR3 is built from 16 residues. Germline V lookup: CDR1 SGHRS, CDR2 YFSETQ. The ends were cut back, 0 bases at V and 1 base at J, with 12 bases in the middle. CDR3 in amino acids: CASSLGSSPGTDTQYF. The CDR3, as DNA: TGCGCCAGCAGCTTGGGGTCTAGCCCTGGCACAGATACGCAGTATTTT.

J is TRBJ2-3 and V is TRBV20-1; 8 positions match TRBD1. The ends lost 3 bases at V and 8 bases at J; junction bases unmatched: 4. The CDR3 loop spans 12 amino acids. CDR1 is DFQATT, CDR2 SNEGSKA, per germline (reference sequence). The DNA for the CDR3 is TGCAGTGCTAGTCAGGGGGCCGTTACGCAGTATTTT. Protein sequence: CSASQGAVTQYF.

In its sample, this clonotype was seen a few times. The V call is TRBV18, the J call TRBJ1-2; maybe TRBD1 (6 bases). CDR1 KGHSH and CDR2 LQKENI come from the germline V gene. V was trimmed by 6 bases and J by 3 bases, leaving 11 bases between them. This CDR3 comprises 13 residues. CDR3 residues: CASSRPGDYGYTF. The CDR3 DNA reads TGTGCCAGCTCCCGCCCAGGGGACTATGGCTACACCTTC.

The chain uses TRBV10-1 and TRBJ2-1, with D perhaps TRBD1 (6 bases). The J call may not be correct, given that the DNA end is closer to TRBJ2-7. CDR1 and CDR2 (germline): WNHNN, SYGVQD (reference sequence). CDR3 length equals 15 residues. The CDR3 coding sequence is TGCGCCAGCAGTGTATGCCACAGGGTCCTAGGGGAGCAGTACTTC. This encodes CASSVCHRVLGEQYF.

The V gene is TRBV6-7, the J gene TRBJ2-1; 8 bases map to TRBD2. TRBV6-7 qualifies as an ORF whose function is uncertain. Germline trimming cut 2 bases from V and 8 bases from J; bases unmatched to any gene: 8. This CDR3 has 15 amino acids. The CDR3 DNA follows: TGTGCCAGCAGTTACGGGACTAGGCCCCATCATGAGCAGTTCTTC. Amino acid sequence: CASSYGTRPHHEQFF.

This chain joins TRBV10-1 and TRBJ2-5; D unclear. The J call may be faulty, since TRBJ2-7 better matches the DNA end. Germline V gene sequence: CDR1 WNHNN, CDR2 SYGVQD (reference sequence). This CDR3 comprises 11 residues. The CDR3 nucleotides are TGCGCCAGCCCGGTACGCGACGAGCAGTACTTC. It yields the protein CASPVRDEQYF.

The chain recombines TRBV20-1 with TRBJ1-2, with 12 bases lining up with TRBD1. The V gene's germline CDR1 is DFQATT and CDR2 SNEGSKA (reference sequence). The CDR3 contains 13 residues. V trimming: 4 bases; J trimming: 7 bases; junction bases outside the gene matches: 4. CDR3: CSATGTGGSGYTF. In DNA form, the CDR3 reads TGCAGTGCTACCGGGACAGGGGGCTCTGGCTACACCTTC.

The chain uses TRBV15 and TRBJ2-7; D ambiguous. Germline V gene data show CDR1 as LNHNV and CDR2 as YYDKDF (reference sequence). The CDR3 contains 14 residues. Trimming took off 0 bases at V and 3 bases at J, with 9 bases between the two ends. Here the CDR3 reads CATSREYLIYEQYF. DNA of the CDR3: TGTGCCACCAGCAGAGAATACTTGATCTACGAGCAGTACTTC.

The table lists this clonotype with many counts. This chain connects TRBV28 to TRBJ2-5, with D hard to call. The V gene's germline CDR1 is MDHEN and CDR2 SYDVKM. Between the trimmed V and J ends, which lost 7 bases and 4 bases, there was a span of 16 bases. This CDR3 region has 14 residues. The CDR3 DNA sequence: TGTGCCAGCAAGTCTATGGACCTAGTAGAGACCCAGTACTTC. This translates into CASKSMDLVETQYF.

This clonotype has more than one count but fewer than ten. The chain employs TRBV4-3 and TRBJ2-1; D might be TRBD1 (5 bases). Trimming pared 0 bases from V and 7 bases from J, leaving 13 bases between. The CDR3 consists of 15 residues. The germline CDR1 and CDR2 sequences are LGHNA and YSLEER. This chain's CDR3 is CASSQDGNRMNEQFF. In nucleotides, the CDR3 is TGCGCCAGCAGCCAAGATGGGAACAGGATGAATGAGCAGTTCTTC.